The 28 T cell receptor beta chains given below trace back to one sample, sequenced in a study of PD-1 blockade in classical Hodgkin lymphoma. Some clones are missing from TCRdb's copy, which holds only in-frame ones; the method was immunoSEQ multiplex PCR. In the table there are roughly 40,000 clones, about 90% of which are singletons. All trial patients relapsed after autologous stem cell transplantation. Sample: peripheral blood mononuclear cells (PBMCs), taken at baseline. The receptors derive from a human donor with classical Hodgkin lymphoma.

The chain links TRBV18 to TRBJ2-5, with TRBD1 matching over 9 bases. The length of the CDR3 is 16 residues. The ends lost 1 base at V and 5 bases at J; junction bases unmatched: 8. The V gene's germline CDR1 is KGHSH and CDR2 LQKENI. The CDR3 DNA reads as TGTGCCAGCTCACCACGCGGGACAGGGAGTCGGGAGACCCAGTACTTC. Residues: CASSPRGTGSRETQYF.

This clone was seen only once. The chain combines TRBV27 with TRBJ2-7, with TRBD1 matching 9 bases. CDR3 size: 15 residues. Germline V gene sequence: CDR1 MNHEY, CDR2 SMNVEV (reference sequence). With V trimmed by 4 bases and J by 1 base, 5 bases remained unmatched. The CDR3 region has the DNA TGTGCCAGCAGTTATCTCGGACAGGGGTCCTACGAGCAGTACTTC. Its protein product is CASSYLGQGSYEQYF.

The CDR3 nucleotides read TGTGCCAGCCACCCCTCCTCCGTCGCGGTCGCAGATACGCAGTATTTT. It specifies CASHPSSVAVADTQYF. The chain couples TRBV2 to TRBJ2-3; D gene ambiguous. Deletions cut 8 bases from V and 4 bases from J, with 22 bases between. The CDR3 has 16 residues. Germline V gene lookup returns CDR1 SNHLY and CDR2 FYNNEI.

J is TRBJ1-5 and V is TRBV19; TRBD1 agrees at 8 bases. Germline V lookup: CDR1 LNHDA, CDR2 SQIVND (reference sequence). The V gene end was trimmed by 3 bases and the J gene end by 0 bases; junction bases not matched to a gene: 7. This CDR3 has 17 residues. The chain's CDR3 is CASSIGTGGYSNQPQHF. The CDR3 DNA reads as TGTGCCAGTAGTATCGGGACAGGAGGTTATAGCAATCAGCCCCAGCATTTT.

The CDR3 bases are TGTGCCAGCAGCTTGCAGGGGGTGAGCACTGAAGCTTTCTTT. Its protein product is CASSLQGVSTEAFF. This sequence joins TRBV5-4 and TRBJ1-1, with 7 bases lining up with TRBD1. This CDR3 is 14 amino acids long. V shed 1 base and J 4 bases; nucleotides not matched to a gene: 4. The germline V gene encodes CDR1 SGHNT and CDR2 YYREEE (reference sequence). Using reference TRBV5-4 and TRBJ1-1 for the parts outside the CDR3, the full variable domain is ETGVTQSPTHLIKTRGQQVTLRCSSQSGHNTVSWYQQALGQGPQFIFQYYREEENGRGNFPPRFSGLQFPNYSSELNVNALELDDSALYLCASSLQGVSTEAFFGQGTRLTVV.

CDR3: CASSPRLAPEQYF. CDR3 in DNA: TGCGCCAGCAGCCCTCGGTTGGCCCCCGAGCAGTACTTC. The rearrangement uses TRBV4-1 and TRBJ2-7; no clear D gene. Trimming shortened V by 4 bases and J by 6 bases, and 13 bases separated the two germline ends. This CDR3 has 13 amino acids. From germline, CDR1 is MGHRA and CDR2 YSYEKL.

This clone has just one count. The chain uses TRBV7-9 and TRBJ2-5; TRBD1 might be the D (7 bases). The CDR3 contains 17 residues. V lost 6 bases to trimming and J lost 2 bases, with 22 bases between them. Per the germline V gene, CDR1 is SEHNR and CDR2 is FQNEAQ (reference sequence). The CDR3 protein is CASSFRRQGGEQETQYF. The DNA for the CDR3 is TGTGCCAGCAGTTTCCGCCGACAGGGAGGAGAGCAAGAGACCCAGTACTTC.

The CDR3 region is CASSLIQSVFSGYEQYF. CDR3 sequence (DNA): TGTGCCAGCAGCTTAATCCAGAGTGTTTTTTCGGGATACGAGCAGTACTTC. The V and J genes are TRBV7-2 and TRBJ2-7, with D maybe TRBD2 (5 bases). CDR3 size: 17 residues. Germline-derived CDR1 and CDR2 are SGHTA and FQGNSA. V shed 2 bases and J shed 4 bases, with 21 bases lying between them.

This clone was counted once. The chain links TRBV5-8 to TRBJ2-7, with 8 bases matching TRBD1. Trimming took 4 bases from V and 2 from J; bases not matched to a gene: 8. The CDR3 totals 15 residues. Germline values: CDR1 SGHTS, CDR2 YDEGEE. CDR3 in amino acids: CASSPWTGLAYEQYF. CDR3 nucleotide sequence: TGTGCCAGCAGCCCTTGGACAGGGTTGGCCTACGAGCAGTACTTC. The variable domain in full, with the rest retrieved from reference TRBV5-8 and TRBJ2-7, is EAGVTQSPTHLIKTRGQQATLRCSPISGHTSVYWYQQALGLGLQFLLWYDEGEERNRGNFPPRFSGRQFPNYSSELNVNALELEDSALYLCASSPWTGLAYEQYFGPGTRLTVT.

The V call is TRBV5-4, the J call TRBJ2-1, with TRBD2 matching 15 bases. This CDR3 comprises 16 residues. V shed 4 bases and J 4 bases; nucleotides not matched to a gene: 3. Germline CDR1 is SGHNT and CDR2 is YYREEE (reference sequence). The CDR3: CASSVGTSGGYNEQFF. The CDR3 region has the DNA TGTGCCAGCAGCGTGGGGACTAGCGGGGGGTACAATGAGCAGTTCTTC.

The chain combines TRBV7-9 with TRBJ1-1; no clear D. Germline CDR1 SEHNR, CDR2 FQNEAQ (reference sequence). The CDR3 covers 14 residues. The V end was cut by 8 bases, the J end by 1 base, with 14 bases between. CDR3 DNA sequence: TGTGCCAGCGCCCCAAGGACGGCGAACACTGAAGCTTTCTTT. Encoded protein: CASAPRTANTEAFF. The full variable domain, rest sourced from reference TRBV7-9 and TRBJ1-1, is DTGVSQNPRHKITKRGQNVTFRCDPISEHNRLYWYRQTLGQGPEFLTYFQNEAQLEKSRLLSDRFSAERPKGSFSTLEIQRTEQGDSAMYLCASAPRTANTEAFFGQGTRLTVV.

The gene calls are TRBV5-1 and TRBJ2-7; D call uncertain. CDR1 and CDR2 from the germline V gene are SGHRS and YFSETQ. V was cut by 0 bases and J by 0 bases, with 10 bases left in between. CDR3 length: 15 residues. CDR3 DNA: TGCGCCAGCAGCTTGGGGAGTCCCAGCTCCTACGAGCAGTACTTC. Its translation: CASSLGSPSSYEQYF.

V is TRBV6-5 and J is TRBJ2-2; unclear D gene. The germline V gene encodes CDR1 MNHEY and CDR2 SVGAGI. The CDR3 extends over 14 amino acids. Trimming took 4 bases from V and 2 from J, leaving 8 bases between them. CDR3 in amino acids: CASSSDPNTGELFF. The CDR3 DNA follows: TGTGCCAGCAGTTCGGATCCCAACACCGGGGAGCTGTTTTTT.

The gene calls are TRBV7-9 and TRBJ1-6; D gene ambiguous. V was shortened by 7 bases and J by 7 bases, with 11 bases between the two germline ends. The CDR3 has 13 residues. Germline assignment: CDR1 SEHNR and CDR2 FQNEAQ (reference sequence). As DNA, the CDR3 is TGTGCCAGCATGAGGGCGTGGAATTCACCCCTCCACTTT. Its translation: CASMRAWNSPLHF.

This chain connects TRBV30 to TRBJ1-2, with a possible D match to TRBD1 (6 bases). Germline V gives CDR1 GTSNPN, CDR2 SVGIG (reference sequence). The CDR3 totals 13 residues. Trimming removed 0 bases from V and 8 bases from J, with 13 bases in between. The CDR3 loop reads CAWSVWGPGGYTF. CDR3 coding DNA: TGTGCCTGGAGTGTATGGGGGCCTGGCGGCTACACCTTC.

The chain uses TRBV7-2 and TRBJ1-3, with D hard to call. The V gene lost 5 bases and the J gene lost 2 bases, with 7 bases spanning the gap. This CDR3 contains 13 residues. From germline, CDR1 is SGHTA and CDR2 FQGNSA. This CDR3 is CASSPWTGNTIYF. In DNA form, the CDR3 reads TGTGCCAGCAGCCCCTGGACTGGAAACACCATATATTTT.

The J gene is TRBJ2-1, the V gene TRBV7-3; 8 bases fit TRBD2. Germline CDR1 and CDR2: SGHTA and FQGTGA. There are 16 residues in the CDR3. Unmatched junction bases numbered 6, after V lost 5 bases and J lost 0 bases. The CDR3 nucleotides are TGTGCCAGCAGCGTAGTGGGGACTAGCTCCTACAATGAGCAGTTCTTC. It encodes CASSVVGTSSYNEQFF.

This clone was detected only once. The V and J genes are TRBV9 and TRBJ2-7, with D perhaps matching TRBD2 (6 bases). Trimming took off 0 bases at V and 3 bases at J, with 10 bases between the two ends. Germline values: CDR1 SGDLS, CDR2 YYNGEE. The length of the CDR3 is 14 residues. CDR3 protein: CASSVGPGDYEQYF. The CDR3 DNA reads TGTGCCAGCAGCGTAGGCCCGGGGGACTACGAGCAGTACTTC.

The chain combines TRBV30 with TRBJ2-3; the D gene is possibly TRBD2 (6 bases). V lost 2 bases to trimming and J lost 0 bases, with 12 bases between them. Germline values: CDR1 GTSNPN, CDR2 SVGIG (reference sequence). The CDR3 is made up of 15 amino acids. The DNA of the CDR3 is TGTGCCTGGAGTTTAGCGGTTGGTAGCACAGATACGCAGTATTTT. Amino acid sequence: CAWSLAVGSTDTQYF.

V and J are TRBV5-1 and TRBJ2-7; no clear D gene. The V end was cut by 4 bases, the J end by 0 bases, with 14 bases between. The germline V gene encodes CDR1 SGHRS and CDR2 YFSETQ. The CDR3 covers 15 residues. The CDR3 reads CASSPKVQSSYEQYF. The CDR3 DNA reads as TGCGCCAGCAGCCCCAAGGTACAGAGCTCCTACGAGCAGTACTTC.

The rearrangement links TRBV5-4 to TRBJ1-2, with D unclear. CDR3 length: 13 residues. The V gene's germline CDR1 is SGHNT and CDR2 YYREEE (reference sequence). The V and J ends lost 1 base and 6 bases respectively, with 10 bases between them. Here the CDR3 reads CASSLTLVHGYTF. The DNA of the CDR3 is TGTGCCAGCAGCTTGACGCTGGTCCATGGCTACACCTTC.

The chain employs TRBV27 and TRBJ2-7, with D perhaps TRBD2 (5 bases). V lost 2 bases and J lost 6, with 14 bases in between. Germline CDR1 is MNHEY and CDR2 is SMNVEV (reference sequence). This CDR3 comprises 14 residues. The DNA of the CDR3 is TGTGCCAGCAGTTTAGCAGGCGCACGGGGCGAGCAGTACTTC. Residues: CASSLAGARGEQYF.

The CDR3 sequence is CASSPLEGGRPYEQYF. In DNA, the CDR3 is TGTGCCAGCAGCCCCCTGGAGGGCGGGAGGCCCTACGAGCAGTACTTC. This rearrangement joins TRBV9 to TRBJ2-7, with 8 bases identical to TRBD2. Germline-derived CDR1 and CDR2 are SGDLS and YYNGEE. Unmatched junction bases numbered 11, after V lost 4 bases and J lost 2 bases. This CDR3 is built from 16 residues.

V is TRBV10-3 and J is TRBJ2-7; D may match TRBD1 or TRBD2 (5 bases each). The CDR3 is 12 amino acids. Trimming took 6 bases from V and 5 from J, leaving 11 bases between them. Germline CDR1 and CDR2: ENHRY and SYGVKD. CDR3 residues: CAIREGHDEQYF. Written as DNA, the CDR3 is TGTGCCATCAGAGAGGGGCACGACGAGCAGTACTTC.

The CDR3 DNA reads as TGTGCCAGCAGCGTAGATTGGCAGGGAAGGCAGCCCCAGCATTTT. Protein: CASSVDWQGRQPQHF. The V gene is TRBV9, the J gene TRBJ1-5; tentatively, D is TRBD1 (5 bases). The CDR3 contains 15 residues. Germline V gene lookup returns CDR1 SGDLS and CDR2 YYNGEE. V shed 0 bases and J shed 7 bases, with 14 bases lying between them.

This clone was counted a few times. The chain has TRBV5-1 and TRBJ2-7; the match to TRBD1 covers 8 bases. Looked up from germline, CDR1 is SGHRS and CDR2 is YFSETQ. The CDR3 sequence is 14 residues long. The ends lost 4 bases at V and 2 bases at J; junction bases unmatched: 5. The CDR3 region has the DNA TGCGCCAGCAGCCCCGGGACAGGACCCTACGAGCAGTACTTC. It yields the protein CASSPGTGPYEQYF.

The genes are TRBV5-5 and TRBJ1-4; D not certain. This CDR3 has 14 amino acids. CDR1 and CDR2 (germline): SGHKS, YYEKEE (reference sequence). Trimming pared 3 bases from V and 4 bases from J, leaving 10 bases between. The DNA of the CDR3 is TGTGCCAGCAGCTCCAGACTCATTAATGAAAAACTGTTTTTT. Protein: CASSSRLINEKLFF.

The V and J genes are TRBV5-4 and TRBJ2-1; 14 bases agree with TRBD2. This CDR3 comprises 17 residues. The V segment lost 3 bases and the J segment 6 bases; nucleotides outside the gene matches: 8. Germline V gene sequence: CDR1 SGHNT, CDR2 YYREEE (reference sequence). CDR3 coding DNA: TGTGCCAGCAGCTACGTACCGACTAGCGGGGGGGGCAATGAGCAGTTCTTC. This gives the protein CASSYVPTSGGGNEQFF.